This T cell receptor (beta chain) was identified in a study of cytomegalovirus exposure and HLA in healthy donors. Study results and caveats: For cytomegalovirus status, the classifier reportedly gave diagnoses with high specificity and sensitivity. TCR beta chains numbering more than 150 were designated cytomegalovirus-associated. Most TCR sequences were seen very rarely across donors, but some public TCRs occurred in many.

On this clone: The antigen is unknown.

This CDR3 spans 14 amino acids. Germline-derived CDR1 and CDR2 are MNHEY and SMNVEV (reference sequence). The germline V and J ends were trimmed by 2 bases and 2 bases, with 9 bases remaining between them. TCRdb's copy holds only in-frame clones and misses some; the assay was immunoSEQ multiplex PCR. Among tens of thousands of clones listed, 90% to 95% were seen once. Material for sequencing was PBMCs. This receptor was identified in a woman in her 30s in good health and CMV-seronegative. The chain recombines TRBV27 with TRBJ1-1; a possible D gene is TRBD1 (6 bases). This chain's CDR3 is CASSLNRDNTEAFF. CDR3 nucleotides: TGTGCCAGCAGTTTAAACAGGGACAACACTGAAGCTTTCTTT.